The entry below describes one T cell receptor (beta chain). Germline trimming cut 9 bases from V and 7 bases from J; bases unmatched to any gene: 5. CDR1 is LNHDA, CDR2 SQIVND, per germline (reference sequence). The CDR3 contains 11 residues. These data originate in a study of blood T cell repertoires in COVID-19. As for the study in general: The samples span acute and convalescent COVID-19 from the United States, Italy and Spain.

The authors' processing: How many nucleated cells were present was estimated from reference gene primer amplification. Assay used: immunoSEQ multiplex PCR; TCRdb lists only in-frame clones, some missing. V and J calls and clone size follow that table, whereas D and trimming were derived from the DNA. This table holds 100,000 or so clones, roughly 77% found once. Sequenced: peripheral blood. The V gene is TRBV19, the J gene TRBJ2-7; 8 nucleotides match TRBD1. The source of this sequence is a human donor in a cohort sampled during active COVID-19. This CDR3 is CARERTGEQYF. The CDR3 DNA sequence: TGTGCCAGGGAACGGACAGGGGAGCAGTACTTC. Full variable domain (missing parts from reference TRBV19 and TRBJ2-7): DGGITQSPKYLFRKEGQNVTLSCEQNLNHDAMYWYRQDPGQGLRLIYYSQIVNDFQKGDIAEGYSVSREKKESFPLTVTSAQKNPTAFYLCARERTGEQYFGPGTRLTVT.